The 8 T cell receptor beta chains below all came from one sample that was sequenced in a study of blood T cell repertoires in COVID-19. The protocol was immunoSEQ multiplex PCR, while the TCRdb copy is restricted to in-frame clones and leaves out a portion. The sample has some 200,000 clones; around 84% are singletons. The sample was peripheral blood. Receptor source: an elderly woman with active or convalescent COVID-19.

The gene calls are TRBV6-2 or TRBV6-3 and TRBJ2-7; 10 positions agree with TRBD2. The V and J ends lost 5 bases and 2 bases, in that order; junction bases with no gene match: 9. The CDR3 contains 16 residues. From germline, CDR1 is MNHEY and CDR2 SVGEGT. The CDR3 DNA follows: TGTGCCAGCAGTCCCCCCACTAGCGGGGTTACCTACGAGCAGTACTTC. Protein product: CASSPPTSGVTYEQYF.

The rearrangement joins TRBV11-3 to TRBJ2-1; possible D gene TRBD2, 5 bases. Deletions cut 0 bases from V and 9 bases from J, with 15 bases between. Germline CDR1 is SGHNT and CDR2 is YENEEA. The CDR3 covers 15 residues. CDR3 sequence (DNA): TGTGCCAGCAGCTTAGAAGGCGGGTGGGGTGGTGAGCAGTTCTTC. Amino acids: CASSLEGGWGGEQFF.

The CDR3 spells CASRGTGRSYEQYF. CDR3 bases: TGTGCCAGTAGGGGGACAGGGCGATCCTACGAGCAGTACTTC. The chain recombines TRBV19 with TRBJ2-7, with 9 bases that match TRBD1. Unmatched junction bases numbered 4, after V lost 6 bases and J lost 1 base. In germline, CDR1 is LNHDA, CDR2 SQIVND (reference sequence). There are 14 residues in the CDR3.

This clone was observed a single time. The chain combines TRBV5-1 with TRBJ2-1; D is possibly TRBD2 (6 bases). The CDR3 spans 15 residues. Per germline, CDR1 SGHRS and CDR2 YFSETQ. With 1 base removed from V and 1 base from J, the gap between germline ends came to 9 bases. CDR3 residues: CASSLSGESYNEQFF. In nucleotides, the CDR3 is TGCGCCAGCAGCTTGTCGGGGGAATCCTACAATGAGCAGTTCTTC.

This clone was seen a handful of times. The V and J genes are TRBV7-8 and TRBJ1-1; D gene ambiguous. V dropped 5 bases and J dropped 6 bases, with 16 bases sitting between them. Germline lookup yields CDR1 SGHVS and CDR2 FQNEAQ. The CDR3 is 14 amino acids. CDR3 protein: CASSPNRGSAEAFF. The CDR3 nucleotides are TGTGCCAGCAGCCCGAATCGAGGGTCGGCTGAAGCTTTCTTT. Full variable domain (remainder filled in from reference TRBV7-8 and TRBJ1-1): GAGVSQSPRYKVAKRGQDVALRCDPISGHVSLFWYQQALGQGPEFLTYFQNEAQLDKSGLPSDRFFAERPEGSVSTLKIQRTQQEDSAVYLCASSPNRGSAEAFFGQGTRLTVV.

The chain couples TRBV27 to TRBJ1-2, with 7 positions matching TRBD1. Germline V CDR1 and CDR2: MNHEY, SMNVEV (reference sequence). J gave up 7 bases and V 4 bases, and 6 bases lay outside the gene matches. The CDR3 totals 13 residues. This chain's CDR3 is CASSSRGLAGYTF. CDR3 sequence (DNA): TGTGCCAGCAGTTCGAGGGGGCTGGCTGGCTACACCTTC.

J is TRBJ2-1 and V is TRBV7-3; a weak D match, TRBD2 (6 bases). V dropped 4 bases and J dropped 13 bases, with 17 bases sitting between them. CDR1 is SGHTA, CDR2 FQGTGA, per germline. The CDR3 is 13 amino acids. The CDR3 DNA sequence: TGTGCCAGCAGCTCCCCCGGGAGCCTTCGTCAGTTCTTC. Translating gives CASSSPGSLRQFF.

The chain couples TRBV7-9 to TRBJ1-1, with a weak D call TRBD1 (5 bases). V lost 1 base, J lost 8 bases, and 11 bases lay in between. Germline V gives CDR1 SEHNR, CDR2 FQNEAQ (reference sequence). The length of the CDR3 is 13 residues. CDR3 sequence (DNA): TGTGCCAGCAGCTTAGGGTCAGGGAACGAAGCTTTCTTT. It encodes CASSLGSGNEAFF.